This T cell receptor beta chain stems from a study of T-cell reconstitution after alpha-beta-depleted transplantation in children. A library of TCRbeta sequences, prepared with unique molecular identifiers, was generated. TCRdb passed the PCR reads through MiXCR, listing each CDR3 protein once. The sample contains hundreds of thousands of distinct CDR3 sequences, roughly 13% of which appear only once. This clonotype was picked up a small number of times. Deletions cut 0 bases from V and 0 bases from J, with 12 bases between. CDR1 and CDR2 from the germline V gene are KGHSH and LQKENI. This CDR3 has 18 amino acids.

The chain joins TRBV18 to TRBJ2-6, with TRBD1 as a possible D gene (6 bases). Sequences were derived from PBMCs, sampled from the stem cell graft. This clonotype originated in a human donor who donated a stem cell graft to a child with Fanconi anemia. The CDR3 loop is CASSPPKQGSSGANVLTF. The CDR3 DNA follows: TGTGCCAGCTCACCACCGAAACAGGGCAGCTCTGGGGCCAACGTCCTGACTTTC.